Listed below are T cell receptor beta chains from one sample, sequenced in a study of OX40 agonist ivuxolimab in advanced cancers. Generated by immunoSEQ multiplex PCR, the TCRdb table keeps only in-frame clones and is missing some. The table includes roughly 61,000 clones, about 90% detected once. The input for sequencing was CD4+ or CD8+ T cells sorted from blood, taken in a trial of the OX40 agonist ivuxolimab. These TCRs come from an adult with an advanced solid tumor such as melanoma, head and neck, liver or kidney cancer. Each CDR3 is given with its conserved first and last residue. Fields, in order: CDR3 protein, V gene, J gene.

CDR3: CASSGTSGNEQFF; V: TRBV9; J: TRBJ2-1
CDR3: CATSRGFAAGTYEQYF; V: TRBV15; J: TRBJ2-7
CDR3: CSVEGRGGLETQYF; V: TRBV29-1; J: TRBJ2-5
CDR3: CASSQAVNTEAFF; V: TRBV4-3; J: TRBJ1-1
CDR3: CASSPGAGLSLSTDTQYF; V: TRBV28; J: TRBJ2-3
CDR3: CASSPVYGRNEQFF; V: TRBV18; J: TRBJ2-1
CDR3: CAWSVGGGTEAFF; V: TRBV30; J: TRBJ1-1
CDR3: CASSYSRQNTEAFF; V: TRBV6-6; J: TRBJ1-1
CDR3: CASSSLATDTQYF; V: TRBV13; J: TRBJ2-3
CDR3: CASSGYGYTF; V: TRBV19; J: TRBJ1-2
CDR3: CASSEGRWGNTEAFF; V: TRBV6-1; J: TRBJ1-1
CDR3: CASSLGTTYNEQFF; V: TRBV11-3; J: TRBJ2-1
CDR3: CASSAGGSTGELFF; V: TRBV9; J: TRBJ2-2
CDR3: CASSLIFGGGYTF; V: TRBV7-2; J: TRBJ1-2
CDR3: CASSSGTAQETQYF; V: TRBV5-4; J: TRBJ2-5
CDR3: CASSLVGTGRYGYTF; V: TRBV27; J: TRBJ1-2
CDR3: CASSLGVSNYGYTF; V: TRBV5-1; J: TRBJ1-2
CDR3: CASSLWGAEAFF; V: TRBV28; J: TRBJ1-1
CDR3: CASSLDLEQFF; V: TRBV11-2; J: TRBJ2-1
CDR3: CATSSTRGYNEQFF; V: TRBV15; J: TRBJ2-1
CDR3: CAWSLLTDNYEQYF; V: TRBV30; J: TRBJ2-7
CDR3: CASSLGNEQFF; V: TRBV28; J: TRBJ2-1
CDR3: CASSFETGGPGEQYF; V: TRBV28; J: TRBJ2-7
CDR3: CASSPRDRITGELFF; V: TRBV4-1; J: TRBJ2-2
CDR3: CAWSWENSNQPQHF; V: TRBV30; J: TRBJ1-5
CDR3: CASSPRLAGPGGQPQHF; V: TRBV5-1; J: TRBJ1-5
CDR3: CASSQTHLAGLWNEQFF; V: TRBV4-3; J: TRBJ2-1
CDR3: CATSSGGTSREQYF; V: TRBV15; J: TRBJ2-7
CDR3: CASSFFEGAVGYTF; V: TRBV6-5; J: TRBJ1-2
CDR3: CASSSASGGGGNTIYF; V: TRBV28; J: TRBJ1-3
CDR3: CASSQEPYNEQFF; V: TRBV4-3; J: TRBJ2-1
CDR3: CASSVGGTPNYGYTF; V: TRBV9; J: TRBJ1-2
CDR3: CSVEDAGTAYNEQFF; V: TRBV29-1; J: TRBJ2-1
CDR3: CASSQDLSGIQETQYF; V: TRBV4-2; J: TRBJ2-5
CDR3: CASSSGLYNEQFF; V: TRBV19; J: TRBJ2-1
CDR3: CASSDQGEDTEAFF; V: TRBV6-5; J: TRBJ1-1
CDR3: CASSDSTSGSNEQFF; V: TRBV6-4; J: TRBJ2-1
CDR3: CASSELGQLLSYEQYF; V: TRBV2; J: TRBJ2-7
CDR3: CASSSGGIRYTF; V: TRBV7-8; J: TRBJ1-2
CDR3: CATSRESTNQPQHF; V: TRBV15; J: TRBJ1-5
CDR3: CASSYSAYEQYF; V: TRBV6-6; J: TRBJ2-7
CDR3: CASSLGRGAHMTYEQYF; V: TRBV5-1; J: TRBJ2-7
CDR3: CASSQESYVTDTQYF; V: TRBV4-3; J: TRBJ2-3
CDR3: CASSFPPIGRPNTEAFF; V: TRBV27; J: TRBJ1-1
CDR3: CAWTMASGTEAFF; V: TRBV30; J: TRBJ1-1
CDR3: CASSTRDSTDTQYF; V: TRBV6-6; J: TRBJ2-3